The 4 T cell receptor beta chains listed next were all sequenced from one sample in a study of CD8 T cells in ankylosing spondylitis. Regarding the study as a whole: Seemingly characteristic of ankylosing spondylitis blood was a TCR beta motif consisting of eight highly homologous variants.

TCRdb recomputed calls from the 5' RACE reads with MiXCR, one row per CDR3 protein. In the table there are approximately 300,000 distinct CDR3 sequences, around 8% of which are singletons. These TCRs' antigens remain unknown. The sequenced sample was blood, either unsorted or a sorted T cell fraction (not recorded which). The source of these receptors is a male donor with ankylosing spondylitis.

This clonotype was counted between two and nine times. The CDR3 DNA sequence: TGTGCCACCAGTGCTGCCGGGACAGGGGACTTCACTGAAGCTTTCTTT. Encoded protein: CATSAAGTGDFTEAFF. The V and J genes are TRBV24-1 and TRBJ1-1; 10 nucleotides agree with TRBD1. Unmatched junction bases numbered 9, after V lost 5 bases and J lost 4 bases. This CDR3 comprises 16 residues. Germline CDR1 is KGHDR and CDR2 is SFDVKD.

This sequence joins TRBV19 and TRBJ1-1; D is ambiguous. The CDR3 is made up of 12 amino acids. Germline V lookup: CDR1 LNHDA, CDR2 SQIVND (reference sequence). Trimming took off 6 bases at V and 7 bases at J, with 12 bases between the two ends. CDR3 sequence reads: CASRIGRGEAFF. The CDR3 DNA reads as TGTGCCAGTAGAATTGGACGGGGTGAAGCTTTCTTT. Full variable domain (remainder filled in from reference TRBV19 and TRBJ1-1): DGGITQSPKYLFRKEGQNVTLSCEQNLNHDAMYWYRQDPGQGLRLIYYSQIVNDFQKGDIAEGYSVSREKKESFPLTVTSAQKNPTAFYLCASRIGRGEAFFGQGTRLTVV.

This clonotype was detected only a few times. This rearrangement joins TRBV5-1 to TRBJ2-1, with TRBD2 matching 9 bases. The CDR3 length is 14 residues. Germline assignment: CDR1 SGHRS and CDR2 YFSETQ. The J segment lost 9 bases and the V segment lost 2 bases, leaving 6 bases of the junction unmatched. CDR3 coding DNA: TGCGCCAGCAGCTTCTCCGGGACTAGCTTTGAGCAGTTCTTC. Translated, it gives CASSFSGTSFEQFF.

The genes are TRBV27 and TRBJ2-3; the match to TRBD1 covers 7 bases. Germline CDR1 and CDR2: MNHEY and SMNVEV (reference sequence). J gave up 3 bases and V 0 bases, and 6 bases lay outside the gene matches. The length of the CDR3 is 16 residues. CDR3 coding DNA: TGTGCCAGCAGTTTATCGGGACAGTTCTGGACAGATACGCAGTATTTT. Encoded protein: CASSLSGQFWTDTQYF.